Each of the 26 T cell receptor beta chains below was sequenced from the same sample in a study of cytotoxic CD8 clonotypes in ibrutinib-treated CLL. Sequenced by immunoSEQ multiplex PCR; TCRdb stores in-frame clones only, minus some. The sample contains some 120,000 clones, about 85% of which appear only once. The sequences come from PBMCs, collected after 24 months of ibrutinib treatment. All receptors come from a human donor with chronic lymphocytic leukemia.

The V and J genes are TRBV7-6 and TRBJ2-3; possible D gene TRBD1, 7 bases. V was trimmed by 0 bases and J by 6 bases, leaving 13 bases between them. Germline V gene data show CDR1 as SGHVS and CDR2 as FNYEAQ. This CDR3 has 15 amino acids. The chain's CDR3 is CASSLAQGGHDTQYF. CDR3 coding DNA: TGTGCCAGCAGCTTAGCGCAGGGGGGCCACGATACGCAGTATTTT. Together with reference TRBV7-6 and TRBJ2-3, the CDR3 gives the full variable domain: GAGVSQSPRYKVTKRGQDVALRCDPISGHVSLYWYRQALGQGPEFLTYFNYEAQQDKSGLPNDRFSAERPEGSISTLTIQRTEQRDSAMYRCASSLAQGGHDTQYFGPGTRLTVL.

This sequence joins TRBV30 and TRBJ1-2, with D perhaps matching TRBD1 (5 bases). Deletions cut 3 bases from V and 4 bases from J, with 15 bases between. The CDR3 sequence is 14 residues long. The germline CDR1 and CDR2 sequences are GTSNPN and SVGIG (reference sequence). CDR3 in amino acids: CAWRAGTKIYGYTF. Here the CDR3 DNA reads TGTGCCTGGAGGGCCGGGACGAAGATCTATGGCTACACCTTC.

The table lists this clone with a few counts. The chain couples TRBV28 to TRBJ1-2, with D uncertain. The germline gives CDR1 MDHEN, CDR2 SYDVKM. The CDR3 sequence is 13 residues long. Between the trimmed V and J ends, which lost 5 bases and 4 bases, there was a span of 11 bases. In DNA, the CDR3 is TGTGCCAGCAGTCCAGCAGCCTCCTATGGCTACACCTTC. Residues: CASSPAASYGYTF.

The rearrangement joins TRBV5-1 to TRBJ1-4, with D hard to call. The V gene's germline CDR1 is SGHRS and CDR2 YFSETQ. The V end was cut by 0 bases, the J end by 3 bases, with 9 bases between. The CDR3 contains 15 residues. The CDR3 bases are TGCGCCAGCAGCTTGGCCGGCAGCCCTAATGAAAAACTGTTTTTT. Amino acid sequence: CASSLAGSPNEKLFF. Drawing the rest from reference TRBV5-1 and TRBJ1-4, the complete variable domain is KAGVTQTPRYLIKTRGQQVTLSCSPISGHRSVSWYQQTPGQGLQFLFEYFSETQRNKGNFPGRFSGRQFSNSRSEMNVSTLELGDSALYLCASSLAGSPNEKLFFGSGTQLSVL.

The chain carries TRBV7-2 and TRBJ2-3, with D possibly matching TRBD2 (6 bases). The CDR3 contains 15 residues. The germline V and J ends were trimmed by 5 bases and 0 bases, with 12 bases remaining between them. CDR1 is SGHTA, CDR2 FQGNSA, per germline. The CDR3 coding sequence is TGTGCCAGCAGCAAGGAGGGGACTAGCACAGATACGCAGTATTTT. It codes for CASSKEGTSTDTQYF.

The chain couples TRBV4-3 to TRBJ1-4; 7 positions agree with TRBD1. This CDR3 contains 13 residues. V lost 4 bases to trimming and J lost 8 bases; unmatched junction nucleotides: 4. Germline V gene sequence: CDR1 LGHNA, CDR2 YSLEER. The CDR3 bases are TGCGCCAGCAGCCCAGGGGGAGGAGAAAAACTGTTTTTT. Its translation is CASSPGGGEKLFF.

This clone was picked up a small number of times. This chain joins TRBV5-1 and TRBJ2-1; 8 positions match TRBD1. CDR3 length: 15 amino acids. Germline lookup yields CDR1 SGHRS and CDR2 YFSETQ. V lost 4 bases, J lost 2 bases, and 5 bases stayed unmatched. CDR3 residues: CASSADRGTYNEQFF. For the CDR3, the DNA is TGCGCCAGCAGCGCCGACAGGGGAACCTACAATGAGCAGTTCTTC.

The chain joins TRBV30 to TRBJ1-1, with a possible D match to TRBD1 (5 bases). Per the germline V gene, CDR1 is GTSNPN and CDR2 is SVGIG (reference sequence). This CDR3 has 13 amino acids. V was clipped by 3 bases and J by 3 bases, with 11 bases between them. The CDR3: CAWRRGRDTEAFF. CDR3 sequence (DNA): TGTGCCTGGAGGAGGGGCAGGGACACTGAAGCTTTCTTT.

The J gene is TRBJ2-3, the V gene TRBV9; 7 nucleotides align to TRBD2. This CDR3 spans 15 amino acids. The J segment lost 2 bases and the V segment lost 4 bases, leaving 7 bases of the junction unmatched. Per germline, CDR1 SGDLS and CDR2 YYNGEE. This chain's CDR3 is CASSPRDYTTDTQYF. The DNA for the CDR3 is TGTGCCAGCAGCCCCCGGGACTACACCACAGATACGCAGTATTTT.

The chain links TRBV6-8 to TRBJ1-4; D uncertain. This CDR3 contains 16 residues. CDR1 and CDR2 from the germline V gene are MNHGY and SAAAGT. V was pared by 1 base and J by 2 bases, with 11 bases between. CDR3 loop: CASSYWTGLTNEKLFF. The CDR3 region has the DNA TGTGCCAGCAGTTACTGGACCGGGCTTACTAATGAAAAACTGTTTTTT.

The chain employs TRBV4-1 and TRBJ2-1, with TRBD2 as a possible D gene (5 bases). The CDR3 contains 16 residues. V lost 4 bases and J lost 0, with 13 bases in between. From germline, CDR1 is MGHRA and CDR2 YSYEKL. The CDR3 here is CASSRTRLSSYNEQFF. Written as DNA, the CDR3 is TGCGCCAGCAGCCGGACTCGGCTAAGCTCCTACAATGAGCAGTTCTTC.

The chain combines TRBV2 with TRBJ1-5, with unresolved D. The CDR3 spans 14 residues. Between the trimmed V and J ends, which lost 6 bases and 2 bases, there was a span of 11 bases. Germline V gene sequence: CDR1 SNHLY, CDR2 FYNNEI. The CDR3 DNA follows: TGTGCCAGCAGGGCTGTAGGAGGCAATCAGCCCCAGCATTTT. Its translation: CASRAVGGNQPQHF.

The V call is TRBV25-1, the J call TRBJ2-3; TRBD1 matches 9 bases. The CDR3 spans 15 residues. Germline V gene data show CDR1 as MGHDK and CDR2 as SYGVNS. Trimming removed 1 base from V and 9 bases from J; junction bases left unmatched: 8. CDR3 sequence (DNA): TGTGCCAGCAGTGAATCCGGAGGACAGGGGATAACGCAGTATTTT. Protein product: CASSESGGQGITQYF.

The count of this clone is one. This rearrangement joins TRBV6-5 to TRBJ2-1; D is uncertain. The CDR3 runs to 15 residues. Trimming cost V 0 bases and J 2 bases, with 8 bases left between them. Germline loops: CDR1 MNHEY, CDR2 SVGAGI. The CDR3 protein is CASSYSEVAYNEQFF. As DNA, the CDR3 is TGTGCCAGCAGTTACTCCGAGGTGGCCTACAATGAGCAGTTCTTC.

The rearrangement uses TRBV9 and TRBJ1-4, with D possibly being TRBD1 (6 bases). The CDR3 spans 15 residues. The germline V and J ends were trimmed by 0 bases and 2 bases, with 8 bases remaining between them. Germline CDR1 and CDR2: SGDLS and YYNGEE. The CDR3 region has the DNA TGTGCCAGCAGCGTAGCGGGGGGCACTAATGAAAAACTGTTTTTT. This translates into CASSVAGGTNEKLFF. The complete variable domain, with remaining parts taken from reference TRBV9 and TRBJ1-4, reads DSGVTQTPKHLITATGQRVTLRCSPRSGDLSVYWYQQSLDQGLQFLIQYYNGEERAKGNILERFSAQQFPDLHSELNLSSLELGDSALYFCASSVAGGTNEKLFFGSGTQLSVL.

This clone appeared once. The rearrangement joins TRBV28 to TRBJ1-1, with unresolved D. V was trimmed by 7 bases and J by 2 bases, leaving 11 bases between them. The length of the CDR3 is 13 residues. Per the germline V gene, CDR1 is MDHEN and CDR2 is SYDVKM. CDR3 DNA: TGTGCCAGCACCGGGAGCCCTAACACTGAAGCTTTCTTT. This codes for CASTGSPNTEAFF.

The gene calls are TRBV11-3 and TRBJ2-7; D ambiguous. V lost 5 bases and J 5 bases, leaving 10 bases between the germline ends. This CDR3 has 12 amino acids. The germline CDR1 and CDR2 sequences are SGHNT and YENEEA. The CDR3 spells CASSRLDDEQYF. DNA of the CDR3: TGTGCCAGCAGCCGATTAGACGACGAGCAGTACTTC.

The V and J genes are TRBV5-1 and TRBJ1-3; TRBD1 matches 10 bases. CDR3 size: 13 residues. Looked up from germline, CDR1 is SGHRS and CDR2 is YFSETQ. J gave up 9 bases and V 0 bases, and 0 bases lay outside the gene matches. CDR3 bases: TGCGCCAGCAGCTTGGGGACAGGGGGCACCATATATTTT. Translating gives CASSLGTGGTIYF.

The gene calls are TRBV4-1 and TRBJ1-4; 8 bases match TRBD1. The germline V gene has CDR1 MGHRA and CDR2 YSYEKL. J gave up 8 bases and V 3 bases, and 5 bases lay outside the gene matches. CDR3 size: 14 residues. The CDR3 DNA reads as TGCGCCAGCAGCCAGGGACAGGCGGTCGAAAAACTGTTTTTT. This codes for CASSQGQAVEKLFF.

The DNA for the CDR3 is TGTGCCTGGAGTCCAACAGGGGGCAATCAGCCCCAGCATTTT. Encoded protein: CAWSPTGGNQPQHF. V gene TRBV30 combines with J gene TRBJ1-5; 7 bases are shared with TRBD1. Germline CDR1 reads GTSNPN; CDR2 reads SVGIG (reference sequence). Germline trimming cut 2 bases from V and 2 bases from J; bases unmatched to any gene: 3. The CDR3 is made up of 14 amino acids.

The rearrangement links TRBV7-9 to TRBJ2-1; D perhaps matches TRBD2 (6 bases). V dropped 7 bases and J dropped 0 bases, with 13 bases sitting between them. From germline, CDR1 is SEHNR and CDR2 FQNEAQ (reference sequence). The CDR3 consists of 15 residues. Written as DNA, the CDR3 is TGTGCCAGCACCGGGGGTTCAAACTCCTACAATGAGCAGTTCTTC. It is translated as CASTGGSNSYNEQFF.

This chain uses TRBV5-5 with TRBJ1-5; TRBD1 is a possible D gene (5 bases). Trimming took 4 bases from V and 3 from J, leaving 11 bases between them. Germline V CDR1 and CDR2: SGHKS, YYEKEE (reference sequence). The CDR3 covers 14 residues. The CDR3 is CASSRQGTNQPQHF. CDR3 DNA: TGTGCCAGCAGCCGGCAGGGAACCAATCAGCCCCAGCATTTT.

This clone was detected once. The J gene is TRBJ1-4, the V gene TRBV7-9; D is undetermined. CDR1 is SEHNR, CDR2 FQNEAQ, per germline (reference sequence). V dropped 1 base and J dropped 0 bases, with 15 bases sitting between them. This CDR3 region has 18 residues. Written as DNA, the CDR3 is TGTGCCAGCAGCTTAGATGCGTGGGGAACTGCAACTAATGAAAAACTGTTTTTT. Protein sequence: CASSLDAWGTATNEKLFF.

As for this clone: Compared with germline, one end of the junction differs, possibly owing to a read error. This chain joins TRBV2 and TRBJ1-2; a weak D match, TRBD1 (5 bases). Germline V CDR1 and CDR2: SNHLY, FYNNEI. The CDR3 contains 13 residues. CDR3 sequence reads: CAGRAGYGIGYTF. CDR3 DNA: TGTGCCGGCAGGGCGGGGTATGGCATCGGCTACACCTTC.

CDR3 residues: CASSLVGTGEGTGELFF. The CDR3 coding sequence is TGTGCCAGCAGCTTGGTCGGGACAGGGGAGGGCACCGGGGAGCTGTTTTTT. The chain combines TRBV5-6 with TRBJ2-2, with 10 bases that match TRBD1. V was pared by 0 bases and J by 4 bases, with 6 bases of the junction left unmatched. Germline CDR1 SGHDT, CDR2 YYEEEE. CDR3 size: 17 residues.

The chain is built from TRBV30 and TRBJ2-5; 11 bases line up with TRBD2. With 1 base clipped from V and 2 bases from J, the junction kept 9 bases outside the gene matches. This CDR3 region has 17 residues. Germline V gene lookup returns CDR1 GTSNPN and CDR2 SVGIG (reference sequence). CDR3 amino acids: CAWSGGSGGAWQETQYF. For the CDR3, the DNA is TGTGCCTGGAGTGGAGGTAGCGGGGGGGCCTGGCAAGAGACCCAGTACTTC.